The following is a T cell receptor (beta chain) sequence with its context. Profiled with immunoSEQ multiplex PCR; TCRdb holds only in-frame clones, not every one. This sample carries about 55,000 clones, roughly 80% of them seen once, and the ten largest clones take roughly 4%. Systemic immunosuppression or autoimmune disease history was grounds to exclude patients. The J segment lost 4 bases and the V segment lost 6 bases, leaving 6 bases of the junction unmatched. The CDR3 is 14 amino acids. Germline V CDR1 and CDR2: MNHEY, SVGAGI. This record comes from a study of OX40 agonist ivuxolimab in advanced cancers. Across the study: Partial responses were achieved by three patients, of whom one had hepatocellular carcinoma and two had cutaneous melanoma.

This clonotype originated in an adult with an advanced solid tumor such as melanoma, head and neck, liver or kidney cancer. The chain joins TRBV6-5 to TRBJ1-1; 9 nucleotides line up with TRBD1. This specimen consisted of CD4+ or CD8+ T cells sorted from blood, obtained in a trial of the OX40 agonist ivuxolimab. The chain's CDR3 is CASRSTGGGTEAFF. In DNA form, the CDR3 reads TGTGCCAGCAGGTCCACAGGGGGCGGCACTGAAGCTTTCTTT.